This is a list of T cell receptor beta chains from one sample in a study of T cell responses to AZD1222 COVID-19 vaccine. Produced via immunoSEQ multiplex PCR; TCRdb's table is partial and in-frame only. The repertoire consists of about 110,000 clones, with around 93% occurring once and the leading ten covering roughly 7.8%. The sample consisted of peripheral blood, taken on day 0 of AZD1222 vaccination. The receptors here all came from an adult in good health. The CDR3 runs from the conserved cysteine through the conserved F or W. A D gene is named only where the DNA matches it firmly. The size of a clone is reported for some rows only, either as once, few or many, or as a class for expanded clones.

cdr3_nt: TGTGCCACCAGTGCTTTCCAGGGCCGGGTCGGGGAGCTGTTTTTT
cdr3_aa: CATSAFQGRVGELFF
v_call: TRBV24-1
clone_size: NA
j_call: TRBJ2-2
d_call: NA

cdr3_nt: TGCGCCAGCAGCCAAGGTCTCGGGGGTAACGCGGCCTACGAGCAGTACTTC
cdr3_aa: CASSQGLGGNAAYEQYF
v_call: TRBV4-1
clone_size: NA
j_call: TRBJ2-7
d_call: NA

cdr3_nt: TGTGCCAGCTCACCGGATGTTAGGGGTAACTTTGGCTACACCTTC
cdr3_aa: CASSPDVRGNFGYTF
v_call: TRBV18
clone_size: NA
j_call: TRBJ1-2
d_call: NA

cdr3_nt: TGTGCCAGCAGTTACGGCCAGGGGGTAGGAAGCTATGGCTACACCTTC
cdr3_aa: CASSYGQGVGSYGYTF
v_call: TRBV6-5
clone_size: NA
j_call: TRBJ1-2
d_call: TRBD1

cdr3_nt: TGTGCCACCGGACGCCCTAATGAAAAACTGTTTTTT
cdr3_aa: CATGRPNEKLFF
v_call: TRBV5-4
clone_size: NA
j_call: TRBJ1-4
d_call: NA

cdr3_nt: TGTGCCAGCAGCTTGGACAGGGAAAAACTGTTTTTT
cdr3_aa: CASSLDREKLFF
v_call: TRBV5-4
clone_size: NA
j_call: TRBJ1-4
d_call: NA

cdr3_nt: TGTGCCAGCAGCCAAGAATCGGCAGGATGGAACGAAAAACTGTTTTTT
cdr3_aa: CASSQESAGWNEKLFF
v_call: TRBV4-2
clone_size: NA
j_call: TRBJ1-4
d_call: NA

cdr3_nt: TGTGCCAGCAGTGTCCAGAACAGGGGCAACTATGGCTACACCTTC
cdr3_aa: CASSVQNRGNYGYTF
v_call: TRBV2
clone_size: NA
j_call: TRBJ1-2
d_call: TRBD1

cdr3_nt: TGTGCCAGCAGCTTTGGGGGCTCTGGAAACACCATATATTTT
cdr3_aa: CASSFGGSGNTIYF
v_call: TRBV5-4
clone_size: NA
j_call: TRBJ1-3
d_call: NA

cdr3_nt: TGCGCCAGCAGCTTGGACCAGGGGGAGGGGGATACGCAGTATTTT
cdr3_aa: CASSLDQGEGDTQYF
v_call: TRBV5-1
clone_size: NA
j_call: TRBJ2-3
d_call: NA

cdr3_nt: TGTGCCAGCAGCTTAGGACCGAGGCGACGGGGCCCGACGGAGACCCAGTACTTC
cdr3_aa: CASSLGPRRRGPTETQYF
v_call: TRBV7-8
clone_size: NA
j_call: TRBJ2-5
d_call: NA

cdr3_nt: TGCGCCAGCAGCCCCTTAGGGTCCACCCTAAACAATGAGCAGTTCTTC
cdr3_aa: CASSPLGSTLNNEQFF
v_call: TRBV5-1
clone_size: NA
j_call: TRBJ2-1
d_call: NA

cdr3_nt: TGTGCCTGGAGTGTGGGGGGGTTCGGCGAAAAACTGTTTTTT
cdr3_aa: CAWSVGGFGEKLFF
v_call: TRBV30
clone_size: NA
j_call: TRBJ1-4
d_call: NA

cdr3_nt: TGTGCCAGCAGTTTATATCAGGGTGGGGAGACCCAGTACTTC
cdr3_aa: CASSLYQGGETQYF
v_call: TRBV27
clone_size: NA
j_call: TRBJ2-5
d_call: NA

cdr3_nt: TGTGCCAGCAGTGAACGTTCCGAGCAGTACTTC
cdr3_aa: CASSERSEQYF
v_call: TRBV2
clone_size: NA
j_call: TRBJ2-7
d_call: NA

cdr3_nt: TGTGCCAGCATCGCCGGGACAGGGGGCTATGGCTACACCTTC
cdr3_aa: CASIAGTGGYGYTF
v_call: TRBV28
clone_size: NA
j_call: TRBJ1-2
d_call: TRBD1

cdr3_nt: TGTGCCAGCAGCTTGGAGGTCGGCAGGGTGAACACTGAAGCTTTCTTT
cdr3_aa: CASSLEVGRVNTEAFF
v_call: TRBV5-6
clone_size: NA
j_call: TRBJ1-1
d_call: NA

cdr3_nt: TGCGCCAGCAGCCACGCGGGGGGCACTGAAGCTTTCTTT
cdr3_aa: CASSHAGGTEAFF
v_call: TRBV4-1
clone_size: NA
j_call: TRBJ1-1
d_call: NA

cdr3_nt: TGTGCCAGCAGCTTAGCGACAGGACAGGGGGGTTCACCCCTCCACTTT
cdr3_aa: CASSLATGQGGSPLHF
v_call: TRBV7-9
clone_size: NA
j_call: TRBJ1-6
d_call: TRBD1

cdr3_nt: TGTGCCAGCAGCCCCCCCAGCGGGGGGGACCACAATGAGCAGTTCTTC
cdr3_aa: CASSPPSGGDHNEQFF
v_call: TRBV4-2
clone_size: NA
j_call: TRBJ2-1
d_call: TRBD2

cdr3_nt: TGTGCCAGCAGCGTAGCCGGGGGGCCGGGAGAGACCCAGTACTTC
cdr3_aa: CASSVAGGPGETQYF
v_call: TRBV9
clone_size: NA
j_call: TRBJ2-5
d_call: NA

cdr3_nt: TGTGCCATCAGTGAGTCATCTGGGAGAGGAAACACCATATATTTT
cdr3_aa: CAISESSGRGNTIYF
v_call: TRBV10-3
clone_size: NA
j_call: TRBJ1-3
d_call: NA

cdr3_nt: TGTGCCAGCAGCCAAGGATCTCCAGGGCGAGGCTACACCTTC
cdr3_aa: CASSQGSPGRGYTF
v_call: TRBV3-1/TRBV3-2
clone_size: NA
j_call: TRBJ1-2
d_call: NA

cdr3_nt: TGTGCCAGCAGCAGGGACACCCGGATTCAGTACTTC
cdr3_aa: CASSRDTRIQYF
v_call: TRBV6-5
clone_size: once
j_call: TRBJ2-4
d_call: NA

cdr3_nt: TGTGCCAGCAGCCAATCCACTGAAGCTTTCTTT
cdr3_aa: CASSQSTEAFF
v_call: TRBV7-9
clone_size: NA
j_call: TRBJ1-1
d_call: NA

cdr3_nt: TGTGCCAGCAGGGGGACAGGGGCCTCCCTACGAGTTCCCGAGCAGTACTTC
cdr3_aa: CASRGTGASLRVPEQYF
v_call: TRBV2
clone_size: few
j_call: TRBJ2-7
d_call: TRBD1

cdr3_nt: TGTGCCAGCAGTCGGGAGGCAGGGGTGGATCAGCCCCAGCATTTT
cdr3_aa: CASSREAGVDQPQHF
v_call: TRBV28
clone_size: NA
j_call: TRBJ1-5
d_call: NA

cdr3_nt: TGCGCCAGCAACCCGGGACAGGGAGGTTCACCCCTCCACTTT
cdr3_aa: CASNPGQGGSPLHF
v_call: TRBV5-1
clone_size: NA
j_call: TRBJ1-6
d_call: TRBD1

cdr3_nt: TGTGCCAGCAGAGGCCGGGGCACAGATACGCAGTATTTT
cdr3_aa: CASRGRGTDTQYF
v_call: TRBV7-9
clone_size: NA
j_call: TRBJ2-3
d_call: NA

cdr3_nt: TGCGCCAGCAGTAACTCCGGCCAGTATAGCAATCAGCCCCAGCATTTT
cdr3_aa: CASSNSGQYSNQPQHF
v_call: TRBV10-2
clone_size: NA
j_call: TRBJ1-5
d_call: NA

cdr3_nt: TGTGCCAGCAGCTTAAGTAAGCGGGGGGGAACAGATACGCAGTATTTT
cdr3_aa: CASSLSKRGGTDTQYF
v_call: TRBV7-9
clone_size: medium-sized
j_call: TRBJ2-3
d_call: TRBD2

cdr3_nt: TGTGCCAGCAGCCAAGGAGCTAGCGGGACCGGGGAGCTGTTTTTT
cdr3_aa: CASSQGASGTGELFF
v_call: TRBV3-1/TRBV3-2
clone_size: NA
j_call: TRBJ2-2
d_call: TRBD2

cdr3_nt: TGTGCCAGCAGACGGTTAGCCAATCAGCCCCAGCATTTT
cdr3_aa: CASRRLANQPQHF
v_call: TRBV6-5
clone_size: NA
j_call: TRBJ1-5
d_call: NA

cdr3_nt: TGCGCCAGCAGCTTACAACCAGGGACAGGGAAGGGTGGCTACACCTTC
cdr3_aa: CASSLQPGTGKGGYTF
v_call: TRBV5-1
clone_size: NA
j_call: TRBJ1-2
d_call: TRBD1

cdr3_nt: TGTGCCAGCAGCTTGGGGGAACGATCGAACACCGGGGAGCTGTTTTTT
cdr3_aa: CASSLGERSNTGELFF
v_call: TRBV5-8
clone_size: once
j_call: TRBJ2-2
d_call: NA

cdr3_nt: TGTGCCAGCAGTAAGGGGATGGCCGACGGGGAGCTGTTTTTT
cdr3_aa: CASSKGMADGELFF
v_call: TRBV9
clone_size: NA
j_call: TRBJ2-2
d_call: NA

cdr3_nt: TGTGCCAGCAGTCTGGACAGCCGACACACTGAAGCTTTCTTT
cdr3_aa: CASSLDSRHTEAFF
v_call: TRBV6-5
clone_size: NA
j_call: TRBJ1-1
d_call: NA

cdr3_nt: TGTGCCAGCATGGGGGACAACTCTAACTATGGCTACACCTTC
cdr3_aa: CASMGDNSNYGYTF
v_call: TRBV6-5
clone_size: NA
j_call: TRBJ1-2
d_call: NA

cdr3_nt: TGTGCCAGTATCCGGGACACCTTCACCGGGGAGCTGTTTTTT
cdr3_aa: CASIRDTFTGELFF
v_call: TRBV2
clone_size: NA
j_call: TRBJ2-2
d_call: NA

cdr3_nt: TGTGCCAGCAGTTACTCGAGGAGGGTTCAGCCCCAGCATTTT
cdr3_aa: CASSYSRRVQPQHF
v_call: TRBV6-5
clone_size: NA
j_call: TRBJ1-5
d_call: NA

cdr3_nt: TGTGCCAGCAGCCAAGTGCGGGGGGCGAACACCGGGGAGCTGTTTTTT
cdr3_aa: CASSQVRGANTGELFF
v_call: TRBV3-1/TRBV3-2
clone_size: NA
j_call: TRBJ2-2
d_call: TRBD2

cdr3_nt: TGTGCCAGCAGTTTTTTTGACACAGATACGCAGTATTTT
cdr3_aa: CASSFFDTDTQYF
v_call: TRBV12-3/TRBV12-4
clone_size: NA
j_call: TRBJ2-3
d_call: NA

cdr3_nt: TGTGCCAGCAGTGCCAGGACCCTAAGGGTGCAGTTCTTC
cdr3_aa: CASSARTLRVQFF
v_call: TRBV28
clone_size: NA
j_call: TRBJ2-1
d_call: NA

cdr3_nt: TGTGCCAGCAGATACAGGGTCACCAATCAGCCCCAGCATTTT
cdr3_aa: CASRYRVTNQPQHF
v_call: TRBV5-8
clone_size: NA
j_call: TRBJ1-5
d_call: NA

cdr3_nt: TGTGCCAGCAGCTGGGGGACAGGCCAAGAGACCCAGTACTTC
cdr3_aa: CASSWGTGQETQYF
v_call: TRBV7-7
clone_size: NA
j_call: TRBJ2-5
d_call: TRBD1

cdr3_nt: TGTGCCAGCAGTGGGAATAGCGGGGGGGTGCGTTACGAGCAGTACTTC
cdr3_aa: CASSGNSGGVRYEQYF
v_call: TRBV6-1
clone_size: NA
j_call: TRBJ2-7
d_call: TRBD2

cdr3_nt: TGCGCCAGCAGGGCAGGGGGCCGGAACACTGAAGCTTTCTTT
cdr3_aa: CASRAGGRNTEAFF
v_call: TRBV10-2
clone_size: NA
j_call: TRBJ1-1
d_call: TRBD1

cdr3_nt: TGTGCCAGTGCAACAGGGTTGGCAGATACGCAGTATTTT
cdr3_aa: CASATGLADTQYF
v_call: TRBV19
clone_size: NA
j_call: TRBJ2-3
d_call: NA

cdr3_nt: TGTGCCAGCAGCTTAGCCACTACCGGCTACAATGAGCAGTTCTTC
cdr3_aa: CASSLATTGYNEQFF
v_call: TRBV7-9
clone_size: few
j_call: TRBJ2-1
d_call: NA

cdr3_nt: TGTGCCAGCATCGGGGTCTACATGAACACTGAAGCTTTCTTT
cdr3_aa: CASIGVYMNTEAFF
v_call: TRBV6-5
clone_size: NA
j_call: TRBJ1-1
d_call: NA

cdr3_nt: TGTGCCAGCAGTCCCGACAGGGTCAAGCGATACGAGCAGTACTTC
cdr3_aa: CASSPDRVKRYEQYF
v_call: TRBV9
clone_size: NA
j_call: TRBJ2-7
d_call: TRBD1

cdr3_nt: TGTGCCAGCAGTTATCGACAGGACACCGGGGAGCTGTTTTTT
cdr3_aa: CASSYRQDTGELFF
v_call: TRBV6-6
clone_size: NA
j_call: TRBJ2-2
d_call: NA

cdr3_nt: TGTGCCAGCAGTGCTGTGGGCCGGAACACTGAAGCTTTCTTT
cdr3_aa: CASSAVGRNTEAFF
v_call: TRBV28
clone_size: NA
j_call: TRBJ1-1
d_call: NA